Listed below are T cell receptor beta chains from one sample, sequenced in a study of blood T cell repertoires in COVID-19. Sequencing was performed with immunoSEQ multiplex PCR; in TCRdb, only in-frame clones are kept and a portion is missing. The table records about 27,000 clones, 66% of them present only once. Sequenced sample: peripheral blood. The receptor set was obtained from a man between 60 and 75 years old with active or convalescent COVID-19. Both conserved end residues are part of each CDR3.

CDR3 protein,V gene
CASSQVILSDRGKAFF,TRBV3-1/TRBV3-2
CASSQEMDREGQPQHF,TRBV4-2
CASSLEYDSPLHF,TRBV7-9
CASSQPGQGSNYGYTF,TRBV13
CASSDTLGQGASKLFF,TRBV21-1
CASSRASGGYEQYF,TRBV27
CASSPKPSVRDRHPYSNQPQHF,TRBV3-1/TRBV3-2
CASSVGTGEGEKLFF,TRBV9
CAWSAPETQYF,TRBV30
CASSYSTSGIRDTQYF,TRBV6-5
CASSLFPDETGRETQYF,TRBV5-1
CASSSGTGLNQPQHF,TRBV7-9
CASSEVWGREGNQPQHF,TRBV10-2
CAWSVNRGLPTNEKLFF,TRBV30
CASSLGDLRDEQYF,TRBV5-1
CAGSRGDPLYNEQFF,TRBV6-5
CASSPGTGYRETQYF,TRBV3-1/TRBV3-2
CASSEYGMSSYNEQFF,TRBV25-1
CASSDFRTGDTEAFF,TRBV6-1